Below are 30 T cell receptor beta chains sequenced from a single sample in a study of cytomegalovirus exposure and HLA in healthy donors. The PCR ran on 60 Vbeta and 13 Jbeta primers. Sequencing used immunoSEQ multiplex PCR; TCRdb keeps in-frame clones, though not all of them. The table has some 150,000 clones, 75% to 85% seen once; the top ten hold 1.5% to 2%. Material: PBMCs. The receptors here all came from a female donor in good health and CMV-seropositive.

This clone was picked up one time. The J gene is TRBJ2-7, the V gene TRBV6-1; TRBD1 aligns across 7 bases. Per the germline V gene, CDR1 is MNHNS and CDR2 is SASEGT. V was clipped by 5 bases and J by 1 base; unmatched bases: 5. The CDR3 has 14 residues. The DNA for the CDR3 is TGTGCCAGCAGTCTTCGGGACAGTTCCTACGAGCAGTACTTC. Protein sequence: CASSLRDSSYEQYF.

This rearrangement joins TRBV5-1 to TRBJ2-1; weak D call: TRBD2 (5 bases). Trimming pared 4 bases from V and 8 bases from J, leaving 13 bases between. Germline CDR1 reads SGHRS; CDR2 reads YFSETQ. The CDR3 spans 13 residues. As DNA, the CDR3 is TGCGCCAGCAGCACCATTGTAGCGTATGAGCAGTTCTTC. This codes for CASSTIVAYEQFF. Variable domain in full (rest from reference TRBV5-1 and TRBJ2-1): KAGVTQTPRYLIKTRGQQVTLSCSPISGHRSVSWYQQTPGQGLQFLFEYFSETQRNKGNFPGRFSGRQFSNSRSEMNVSTLELGDSALYLCASSTIVAYEQFFGPGTRLTVL.

The chain carries TRBV2 and TRBJ2-4; D not resolved. This CDR3 has 13 amino acids. V was trimmed by 7 bases and J by 6 bases, leaving 13 bases between them. Germline CDR1 and CDR2: SNHLY and FYNNEI. The CDR3 coding sequence is TGTGCCAGCACCGAACCCACAGTAAACATTCAGTACTTC. Protein sequence: CASTEPTVNIQYF.

This chain links TRBV6-5 with TRBJ1-1; a possible D gene is TRBD1 (6 bases). Between the trimmed V and J ends, which lost 5 bases and 1 base, there was a span of 11 bases. The germline V gene has CDR1 MNHEY and CDR2 SVGAGI. The CDR3 runs 14 residues. The CDR3 DNA is TGTGCCAGCAGTAGAACAGGGAGGAACACTGAAGCTTTCTTT. It codes for CASSRTGRNTEAFF.

The chain joins TRBV19 to TRBJ1-5; the match to TRBD1 covers 7 bases. The CDR3 is 15 residues long. Germline CDR1 reads LNHDA; CDR2 reads SQIVND (reference sequence). V shed 0 bases, J shed 6 bases, and the junction held 5 bases outside the gene matches. The DNA of the CDR3 is TGTGCCAGTAGTATAGATCGACAGGGCTTTCAGCCCCAGCATTTT. The encoded protein is CASSIDRQGFQPQHF.

The V and J genes are TRBV27 and TRBJ2-5; TRBD1 aligns across 7 bases. Germline V lookup: CDR1 MNHEY, CDR2 SMNVEV (reference sequence). Trimming removed 2 bases from V and 5 bases from J; junction bases left unmatched: 8. This CDR3 comprises 15 residues. CDR3 loop: CASSLQGDIGETQYF. The CDR3 DNA reads as TGTGCCAGCAGTTTACAGGGGGATATAGGGGAGACCCAGTACTTC.

The V call is TRBV15, the J call TRBJ1-1; D is uncertain. V gave up 0 bases and J gave up 0 bases, with 5 bases separating them. The CDR3 covers 14 residues. Germline V CDR1 and CDR2: LNHNV, YYDKDF (reference sequence). The CDR3 DNA follows: TGTGCCACCAGCAGAGATTCCGTGAACACTGAAGCTTTCTTT. Protein: CATSRDSVNTEAFF.

The genes are TRBV6-5 and TRBJ2-2, with 7 bases matching TRBD1. The CDR3 sequence is 15 residues long. CDR1 and CDR2 (germline): MNHEY, SVGAGI. V lost 6 bases and J lost 0; bases outside the gene matches: 4. The DNA for the CDR3 is TGTGCCAGCAGATCGGGACAGACGAACACCGGGGAGCTGTTTTTT. It specifies CASRSGQTNTGELFF.

This chain uses TRBV6-1 with TRBJ2-3, with TRBD2 matching over 10 bases. J gave up 2 bases and V 7 bases, and 6 bases lay outside the gene matches. The germline CDR1 and CDR2 sequences are MNHNS and SASEGT. CDR3 length: 15 amino acids. In DNA, the CDR3 is TGTGCCAGCATAAGCGGGAGGGGGACCACAGATACGCAGTATTTT. Amino acids: CASISGRGTTDTQYF.

CDR3 sequence: CASSLRPPGQGAQETQYF. The CDR3 DNA follows: TGCGCCAGCAGCTTGAGGCCCCCGGGACAGGGGGCCCAAGAGACCCAGTACTTC. The chain has TRBV5-1 and TRBJ2-5, with TRBD1 identical over 12 bases. The trim removed 1 base at V and 1 base at J, leaving 8 bases unmatched. This CDR3 is built from 18 residues. Germline V gives CDR1 SGHRS, CDR2 YFSETQ.

This chain connects TRBV7-9 to TRBJ2-3, with TRBD1 identical over 9 bases. The germline gives CDR1 SEHNR, CDR2 FQNEAQ (reference sequence). CDR3 length equals 17 residues. The V segment lost 1 base and the J segment 2 bases; nucleotides outside the gene matches: 7. CDR3 loop: CASSLGTGAFNTDTQYF. CDR3 in DNA: TGTGCCAGCAGCTTAGGGACAGGGGCGTTCAACACAGATACGCAGTATTTT.

The chain combines TRBV9 with TRBJ1-3; unclear D gene. Germline-derived CDR1 and CDR2 are SGDLS and YYNGEE. Trimming shortened V by 0 bases and J by 3 bases, and 10 bases separated the two germline ends. This CDR3 is built from 15 residues. The CDR3 reads CASSVDIGFGNTIYF. CDR3 sequence (DNA): TGTGCCAGCAGCGTAGACATCGGGTTTGGAAACACCATATATTTT.

The genes are TRBV28 and TRBJ1-2; 7 bases fit TRBD1. Germline-derived CDR1 and CDR2 are MDHEN and SYDVKM. The CDR3 length is 13 residues. J lost 4 bases, V lost 5 bases, and 4 bases had no gene match. The CDR3 protein is CASSKDRTYGYTF. The CDR3 DNA sequence: TGTGCCAGCAGTAAGGACAGGACCTATGGCTACACCTTC.

This clone was counted a few times. This chain uses TRBV4-1 with TRBJ1-4, with a possible D match to TRBD1 (5 bases). This CDR3 has 14 amino acids. Germline V gene data show CDR1 as MGHRA and CDR2 as YSYEKL. V shed 2 bases and J shed 7 bases, with 11 bases lying between them. CDR3 sequence: CASSQQGPVEKLFF. The DNA for the CDR3 is TGCGCCAGCAGCCAACAGGGTCCCGTTGAAAAACTGTTTTTT.

V and J are TRBV19 and TRBJ2-7; possible D gene TRBD1, 6 bases. Between the trimmed V and J ends, which lost 4 bases and 3 bases, there was a span of 13 bases. Germline CDR1 LNHDA, CDR2 SQIVND (reference sequence). The CDR3 covers 14 residues. The CDR3: CASSSRDKVYEQYF. The DNA of the CDR3 is TGTGCCAGTAGTAGCCGGGACAAAGTCTACGAGCAGTACTTC.

The chain employs TRBV7-2 and TRBJ2-5, with a weak D call TRBD2 (6 bases). The CDR3 has 12 amino acids. The germline CDR1 and CDR2 sequences are SGHTA and FQGNSA. The V gene lost 5 bases and the J gene lost 5 bases, with 9 bases spanning the gap. The CDR3 region has the DNA TGTGCCAGCAGCCAGAGCGGGGAGACCCAGTACTTC. It encodes CASSQSGETQYF.

This clone was detected only once. V and J are TRBV9 and TRBJ2-4, with TRBD1 matching 8 bases. Germline CDR1 is SGDLS and CDR2 is YYNGEE. This CDR3 is 18 amino acids long. With 3 bases clipped from V and 7 bases from J, the junction kept 18 bases outside the gene matches. CDR3 in DNA: TGTGCCAGCAGCGCCGCCCAGGGGGCCGGGACAGGCGTTAACATTCAGTACTTC. Protein product: CASSAAQGAGTGVNIQYF.

The J gene is TRBJ2-3, the V gene TRBV6-5, with a weak D call TRBD1 (6 bases). Germline V lookup: CDR1 MNHEY, CDR2 SVGAGI. This CDR3 spans 14 amino acids. V was trimmed by 0 bases and J by 4 bases, leaving 8 bases between them. The CDR3 loop reads CASSYSGGADTQYF. The DNA for the CDR3 is TGTGCCAGCAGTTACTCTGGGGGCGCAGATACGCAGTATTTT.

The CDR3 here is CASSVHPGQGDEQYF. Here the CDR3 DNA reads TGTGCCAGCAGCGTCCATCCGGGACAGGGTGACGAGCAGTACTTC. The J gene is TRBJ2-7, the V gene TRBV9, with 9 bases that match TRBD1. The CDR3 runs to 15 residues. From germline, CDR1 is SGDLS and CDR2 YYNGEE. V dropped 2 bases and J dropped 5; count of bases not matched to a gene: 8.

This clone occurred once. This chain links TRBV6-5 with TRBJ2-7; weak D call: TRBD2 (5 bases). Trimming took off 8 bases at V and 3 bases at J, with 17 bases between the two ends. Germline loops: CDR1 MNHEY, CDR2 SVGAGI. The CDR3 is 14 amino acids. The CDR3 loop is CASFGPQGLYEQYF. As DNA, the CDR3 is TGTGCCAGCTTTGGGCCCCAAGGACTCTACGAGCAGTACTTC.

The chain combines TRBV6-1 with TRBJ1-1; D is perhaps TRBD1 (5 bases). CDR1 is MNHNS, CDR2 SASEGT, per germline. The V end lost 6 bases, the J end lost 3 bases, and 8 bases lay between the germline ends. There are 12 residues in the CDR3. CDR3 region: CASRGGDTEAFF. CDR3 in DNA: TGTGCCAGCAGGGGGGGTGACACTGAAGCTTTCTTT.

The genes are TRBV5-1 and TRBJ1-1; D ambiguous. Per germline, CDR1 SGHRS and CDR2 YFSETQ. V was clipped by 0 bases and J by 7 bases, with 13 bases between them. This CDR3 spans 14 amino acids. CDR3 protein: CASSLVVVGSEAFF. CDR3 DNA: TGCGCCAGCAGCTTGGTGGTCGTCGGGAGTGAAGCTTTCTTT.

This sequence joins TRBV28 and TRBJ2-6; D perhaps matches TRBD1 (6 bases). Germline V lookup: CDR1 MDHEN, CDR2 SYDVKM. The CDR3 is 15 residues long. The V end was cut by 7 bases, the J end by 4 bases, with 14 bases between. Here the CDR3 DNA reads TGTGCCAGCATGGTACAGGGCCCAGGGGCCAACGTCCTGACTTTC. Amino acid sequence: CASMVQGPGANVLTF. Full variable domain (outside the CDR3, taken from reference TRBV28 and TRBJ2-6): DVKVTQSSRYLVKRTGEKVFLECVQDMDHENMFWYRQDPGLGLRLIYFSYDVKMKEKGDIPEGYSVSREKKERFSLILESASTNQTSMYLCASMVQGPGANVLTFGAGSRLTVL.

V is TRBV28 and J is TRBJ2-3; D is undetermined. V was pared by 2 bases and J by 6 bases, with 12 bases between. The CDR3 is 14 residues long. Looked up from germline, CDR1 is MDHEN and CDR2 is SYDVKM. The CDR3 loop reads CASSLSPSMDTQYF. The CDR3 DNA follows: TGTGCCAGCAGTTTAAGTCCTAGTATGGATACGCAGTATTTT.

Notes on this clone: Additional DNA sequences in this sample encode the identical CDR3. This chain uses TRBV30 with TRBJ1-1; 7 bases match TRBD1. CDR3 length equals 13 residues. The germline V gene encodes CDR1 GTSNPN and CDR2 SVGIG (reference sequence). With V trimmed by 5 bases and J by 0 bases, 3 bases remained unmatched. The CDR3 here is CAWGGQMNTEAFF. CDR3 in DNA: TGTGCCTGGGGGGGACAGATGAACACTGAAGCTTTCTTT.

The chain joins TRBV2 to TRBJ1-1; D call uncertain. The CDR3 length is 10 residues. The germline V gene encodes CDR1 SNHLY and CDR2 FYNNEI. V was shortened by 8 bases and J by 6 bases, with 7 bases between the two germline ends. This CDR3 reads CASLRSEAFF. Here the CDR3 DNA reads TGTGCCAGCCTGAGATCTGAAGCTTTCTTT.

This sequence joins TRBV10-3 and TRBJ2-5, with D perhaps TRBD1 (6 bases). The DNA end is a closer match to TRBJ2-7, so the J assignment may be wrong. The CDR3 totals 12 residues. Germline CDR1 is ENHRY and CDR2 is SYGVKD. The CDR3 region is CAVTGTRDEQYF. CDR3 bases: TGTGCCGTTACCGGGACAAGGGACGAGCAGTACTTC.

Only one count was recorded for this clone. The chain joins TRBV5-5 to TRBJ2-1; D not certain. Trimming shortened V by 2 bases and J by 7 bases, and 7 bases separated the two germline ends. CDR1 and CDR2 from the germline V gene are SGHKS and YYEKEE (reference sequence). There are 12 residues in the CDR3. The DNA for the CDR3 is TGTGCCAGCAGCTTTTCGTTAAATGAGCAGTTCTTC. It specifies CASSFSLNEQFF.

About this clone itself: Other DNA sequences from this sample encode an identical CDR3 as well. The chain employs TRBV4-2 and TRBJ1-1; a possible D gene is TRBD1 (6 bases). CDR3 length: 16 amino acids. V shed 1 base and J shed 0 bases, with 12 bases lying between them. CDR1 and CDR2 from the germline V gene are LGHNA and YNFKEQ. As DNA, the CDR3 is TGTGCCAGCAGCCAAGTTTTGGGGACACTGAACACTGAAGCTTTCTTT. Translating it yields CASSQVLGTLNTEAFF.

The chain couples TRBV11-2 to TRBJ1-5; D not certain. CDR3 length equals 13 residues. V was clipped by 1 base and J by 4 bases, with 5 bases between them. The V gene's germline CDR1 is SGHAT and CDR2 FQNNGV. This CDR3 reads CASSLAGNQPQHF. The CDR3 DNA reads as TGTGCCAGCAGCTTAGCGGGGAATCAGCCCCAGCATTTT. Combining the CDR3 with reference TRBV11-2 and TRBJ1-5 gives the whole variable domain EAGVAQSPRYKIIEKRQSVAFWCNPISGHATLYWYQQILGQGPKLLIQFQNNGVVDDSQLPKDRFSAERLKGVDSTLKIQPAKLEDSAVYLCASSLAGNQPQHFGDGTRLSIL.